This T cell receptor beta chain was recovered during a study of low-dose radiotherapy and immunotherapy resistance in tumors. Germline CDR1 reads SEHNR; CDR2 reads FQNEAQ (reference sequence). The J segment lost 6 bases and the V segment lost 6 bases, leaving 8 bases of the junction unmatched. The CDR3 length is 14 residues. Sample time point: before trial treatment. This clonotype was recorded at least ten times. First-strand cDNA relied on TRAV- and TRBV-specific primers spanning alpha and beta chains. With a V-primer adapter and a constant-region primer, TCRs were amplified for approximately 19 PCR cycles. TCRdb processed the reads anew with MiXCR; each CDR3 protein has one entry. The repertoire holds approximately 84,000 distinct CDR3 sequences, with 15% to 20% as singletons.

This rearrangement joins TRBV7-9 to TRBJ2-1; TRBD2 matches at 7 bases. The specimen was PBMCs, collected before treatment. This TCR derives from a male donor with prostate cancer. The CDR3 is CASSFMSGGNEQFF. The CDR3, as DNA: TGTGCCAGCAGTTTCATGTCGGGGGGCAATGAGCAGTTCTTC.